The 32 T cell receptor beta chains below all came from one sample that was sequenced in a study of a mutant IDH1 vaccine in newly diagnosed glioma. Time point meaning: baseline, week 1 (first vaccination visit). The sample's treatment: pre-vaccination baseline after standard-of-care therapy. Libraries were prepared by immunoSEQ multiplex PCR; TCRdb keeps only in-frame clonotypes and omits some of them. The sample holds about 51,000 clones, over 65% seen once. The sequencing used PBMCs, collected from a glioma patient treated with radiotherapy, temozolomide or both. These receptors all come from a woman in her thirties or forties with glioma.

V and J are TRBV18 and TRBJ2-6, with unresolved D. Between the trimmed V and J ends, which lost 8 bases and 1 base, there was a span of 6 bases. This CDR3 is 13 amino acids long. Per germline, CDR1 KGHSH and CDR2 LQKENI. CDR3 sequence: CASGPSGANVLTF. In DNA form, the CDR3 reads TGTGCCAGCGGTCCTTCTGGGGCCAACGTCCTGACTTTC.

This clone was counted between two and nine times. The same CDR3 arises from other DNA sequences in this sample as well. The rearrangement joins TRBV18 to TRBJ1-5; D is undetermined. This CDR3 region has 13 residues. Germline CDR1 is KGHSH and CDR2 is LQKENI. The V end was cut by 4 bases, the J end by 1 base, with 5 bases between. CDR3 residues: CASSQGSNQPQHF. In DNA, the CDR3 is TGTGCCAGCTCACAGGGCAGCAATCAGCCCCAGCATTTT.

The chain is built from TRBV5-1 and TRBJ1-1, with TRBD1 identical over 8 bases. After removal of 1 base from V and 2 bases from J, the junction contained 4 bases not matched to a gene. This CDR3 comprises 15 residues. Germline V gene sequence: CDR1 SGHRS, CDR2 YFSETQ. The CDR3, as DNA: TGCGCCAGCAGCTTGTCAGGGGGCTTTAACACTGAAGCTTTCTTT. The encoded protein is CASSLSGGFNTEAFF. The full variable domain, its missing parts supplied by reference TRBV5-1 and TRBJ1-1, is KAGVTQTPRYLIKTRGQQVTLSCSPISGHRSVSWYQQTPGQGLQFLFEYFSETQRNKGNFPGRFSGRQFSNSRSEMNVSTLELGDSALYLCASSLSGGFNTEAFFGQGTRLTVV.

This clone counts as medium-sized. J is TRBJ1-6 and V is TRBV14; D gene uncertain. The CDR3 is made up of 15 amino acids. Germline assignment: CDR1 SGHDN and CDR2 FVKESK. Between the trimmed V and J ends, which lost 4 bases and 7 bases, there was a span of 14 bases. DNA of the CDR3: TGTGCCAGCAGCCTACTAATGTTGGGGAATTCACCCCTCCACTTT. Translating gives CASSLLMLGNSPLHF. Complete variable domain (other parts from reference TRBV14 and TRBJ1-6): EAGVTQFPSHSVIEKGQTVTLRCDPISGHDNLYWYRRVMGKEIKFLLHFVKESKQDESGMPNNRFLAERTGGTYSTLKVQPAELEDSGVYFCASSLLMLGNSPLHFGNGTRLTVT.

CDR3 bases: TGTGCCAGCTCACCTGAACAGGTTACCACTGAAGCTTTCTTT. This translates into CASSPEQVTTEAFF. The chain links TRBV18 to TRBJ1-1; possibly TRBD1 for D (5 bases). V dropped 3 bases and J dropped 4 bases, with 12 bases sitting between them. The CDR3 runs 14 residues. From germline, CDR1 is KGHSH and CDR2 LQKENI.

V and J are TRBV6-5 and TRBJ1-5, with 10 bases matching TRBD1. CDR3 length: 15 residues. Unmatched junction bases numbered 6, after V lost 7 bases and J lost 3 bases. The germline V gene has CDR1 MNHEY and CDR2 SVGAGI. The CDR3 DNA sequence: TGTGCCAGCAACGCCGGGACAGGGGCCAATCAGCCCCAGCATTTT. It translates to CASNAGTGANQPQHF.

The chain couples TRBV2 to TRBJ1-2; D is uncertain. The CDR3 is made up of 14 amino acids. Germline V lookup: CDR1 SNHLY, CDR2 FYNNEI. The V and J ends lost 3 bases and 10 bases respectively, with 18 bases between them. CDR3 region: CASSDAGSGLSYTF. CDR3 coding DNA: TGTGCCAGCAGTGATGCTGGGAGCGGGCTGTCCTACACCTTC.

The V call is TRBV6-1, the J call TRBJ2-7, with D possibly matching TRBD1 (7 bases). The V end lost 5 bases, the J end lost 3 bases, and 14 bases lay between the germline ends. Germline V lookup: CDR1 MNHNS, CDR2 SASEGT. The CDR3 runs 14 residues. The CDR3 region is CASSSGGTVYEQYF. The CDR3 region has the DNA TGTGCCAGCAGTTCAGGAGGGACAGTCTACGAGCAGTACTTC.

The chain recombines TRBV18 with TRBJ1-4, with 9 bases lining up with TRBD1. From germline, CDR1 is KGHSH and CDR2 LQKENI. V trimming: 3 bases; J trimming: 8 bases; junction bases outside the gene matches: 7. There are 15 residues in the CDR3. CDR3 DNA: TGTGCCAGCTCACCCCCGGGACAGGGTGGAGAAAAACTGTTTTTT. Protein sequence: CASSPPGQGGEKLFF.

The chain couples TRBV7-9 to TRBJ2-5; the D is unclear. CDR1 SEHNR and CDR2 FQNEAQ come from the germline V gene (reference sequence). The ends were cut back, 4 bases at V and 4 bases at J, with 4 bases in the middle. This CDR3 comprises 11 residues. The CDR3 DNA reads as TGTGCCAGCAGCTCGCGAGAGACCCAGTACTTC. As protein: CASSSRETQYF.

This clone was counted only a few times. The chain employs TRBV27 and TRBJ1-1, with TRBD1 identical over 9 bases. The germline V gene encodes CDR1 MNHEY and CDR2 SMNVEV (reference sequence). CDR3 length: 14 residues. Trimming took 7 bases from V and 5 from J; bases not matched to a gene: 8. CDR3 in amino acids: CASTTGQGWTEAFF. Written as DNA, the CDR3 is TGTGCCAGCACTACGGGACAGGGCTGGACTGAAGCTTTCTTT.

This clone was seen a handful of times. This chain joins TRBV6-5 and TRBJ2-7; D might be TRBD2 (7 bases). Germline CDR1 MNHEY, CDR2 SVGAGI. V shed 3 bases and J shed 2 bases, with 17 bases lying between them. This CDR3 is built from 16 residues. The CDR3 reads CASSYGEGGWTYEQYF. The CDR3, as DNA: TGTGCCAGCAGTTATGGGGAGGGGGGATGGACCTACGAGCAGTACTTC.

The CDR3 is CASGPKQGDGYTF. The CDR3 region has the DNA TGTGCTAGTGGACCAAAACAGGGTGATGGCTACACCTTC. This chain links TRBV12-5 with TRBJ1-2, with D perhaps TRBD1 (6 bases). Germline CDR1 reads LGHNT; CDR2 reads FRNRAP. CDR3 size: 13 residues. V was trimmed by 6 bases and J by 6 bases, leaving 14 bases between them.

The chain links TRBV30 to TRBJ2-7, with D unresolved. Germline CDR1 is GTSNPN and CDR2 is SVGIG (reference sequence). The CDR3 consists of 14 residues. Deletions cut 4 bases from V and 7 bases from J, with 20 bases between. The CDR3 sequence: CAWTSGSLPEEQYF. CDR3 DNA: TGTGCCTGGACATCCGGGTCCCTCCCTGAGGAGCAGTACTTC.

This clone was detected once. This chain joins TRBV7-2 and TRBJ1-1, with unresolved D. V lost 2 bases, J lost 2 bases, and 9 bases lay in between. Germline loops: CDR1 SGHTA, CDR2 FQGNSA. The CDR3 has 14 residues. Here the CDR3 reads CASSLLLGNTEAFF. CDR3 nucleotide sequence: TGTGCCAGCAGCTTATTACTGGGAAACACTGAAGCTTTCTTT.

This chain links TRBV27 with TRBJ1-5, with TRBD1 identical over 10 bases. J was trimmed by 5 bases and V by 5 bases; bases with no gene match: 3. Germline V lookup: CDR1 MNHEY, CDR2 SMNVEV (reference sequence). The CDR3 extends over 14 amino acids. The CDR3 DNA is TGTGCCAGCAGTGCCGGGACAGGGGATCAGCCCCAGCATTTT. Translating gives CASSAGTGDQPQHF.

The J gene is TRBJ1-1, the V gene TRBV30; D remains unclear. The CDR3 is 13 amino acids. Trimming pared 0 bases from V and 1 base from J, leaving 6 bases between. CDR1 is GTSNPN and CDR2 is SVGIG in the germline V gene (reference sequence). In DNA, the CDR3 is TGTGCCTGGAGTGTAGCAGAGAACACTGAAGCTTTCTTT. Its protein product is CAWSVAENTEAFF.

This chain uses TRBV4-2 with TRBJ1-2; 8 bases line up with TRBD1. Unmatched junction bases numbered 6, after V lost 0 bases and J lost 0 bases. Germline V gene data show CDR1 as LGHNA and CDR2 as YNFKEQ. The CDR3 extends over 17 amino acids. The CDR3 here is CASSQDAGGSPNYGYTF. For the CDR3, the DNA is TGTGCCAGCAGCCAAGATGCAGGGGGCTCCCCTAACTATGGCTACACCTTC.

Worth noting for this clone: The junction departs from the called germline gene at one end, perhaps through a read error. The genes are TRBV7-7 and TRBJ1-1; D unclear. Germline CDR1 reads SSHAT; CDR2 reads FNYEAQ (reference sequence). The CDR3 totals 13 residues. This CDR3 is CASSSKPNTEAFF. The CDR3, as DNA: TGTGCTAGCAGCTCCAAGCCGAACACTGAAGCTTTCTTT.

The chain links TRBV5-4 to TRBJ1-1; D is possibly TRBD1 (6 bases). Looked up from germline, CDR1 is SGHNT and CDR2 is YYREEE (reference sequence). Deletions cut 0 bases from V and 5 bases from J, with 14 bases between. The CDR3 loop spans 15 amino acids. The CDR3 is CASSLDPTGLTEAFF. The CDR3 DNA reads TGTGCCAGCAGCTTGGACCCGACAGGTTTGACTGAAGCTTTCTTT.

CDR3 in amino acids: CASSVEGTRGTEAFF. The CDR3 region has the DNA TGTGCCAGCAGCGTAGAGGGGACGAGAGGGACTGAAGCTTTCTTT. The gene calls are TRBV9 and TRBJ1-1; a weak D match, TRBD1 (5 bases). Trimming took 0 bases from V and 5 from J, leaving 14 bases between them. The CDR3 contains 15 residues. Germline CDR1 SGDLS, CDR2 YYNGEE.

The genes are TRBV27 and TRBJ1-2; 7 bases are a match to TRBD1. Germline V gene lookup returns CDR1 MNHEY and CDR2 SMNVEV (reference sequence). V gave up 3 bases and J gave up 5 bases; unmatched junction bases: 3. The CDR3 runs to 13 residues. Written as DNA, the CDR3 is TGTGCCAGCAGTTTGGGCAGGGGGTATGGCTACACCTTC. It yields the protein CASSLGRGYGYTF.

The chain uses TRBV5-1 and TRBJ2-3; 7 nucleotides agree with TRBD1. The CDR3 has 14 residues. Germline V gives CDR1 SGHRS, CDR2 YFSETQ. J was trimmed by 6 bases and V by 4 bases; bases with no gene match: 8. CDR3 bases: TGCGCCAGCAGCCGACGGCAGGGGGTGGATACGCAGTATTTT. Protein sequence: CASSRRQGVDTQYF.

The J gene is TRBJ2-7, the V gene TRBV30; D is ambiguous. Germline CDR1 is GTSNPN and CDR2 is SVGIG (reference sequence). The CDR3 runs 14 residues. The V and J ends lost 2 bases and 11 bases respectively, with 22 bases between them. The CDR3 reads CAWSLGRPSAWKYF. DNA for the CDR3: TGTGCCTGGAGTCTGGGCAGGCCCTCCGCTTGGAAGTACTTC.

In nucleotides, the CDR3 is TGTGCCAGCAGCTTGGGGGGACAGAGGAACACCGGGGAGCTGTTTTTT. This translates into CASSLGGQRNTGELFF. The chain uses TRBV5-4 and TRBJ2-2; 7 nucleotides match TRBD1. Germline CDR1 SGHNT, CDR2 YYREEE (reference sequence). The CDR3 is 16 residues long. J was trimmed by 1 base and V by 0 bases; bases with no gene match: 3.

This clone was counted a few times. This sequence joins TRBV25-1 and TRBJ1-3; 8 bases line up with TRBD1. J lost 3 bases, V lost 8 bases, and 3 bases had no gene match. The CDR3 runs 13 residues. Germline V gene lookup returns CDR1 MGHDK and CDR2 SYGVNS. CDR3 loop: CASDDRGGNTIYF. In DNA, the CDR3 is TGTGCCAGCGATGACAGGGGTGGAAACACCATATATTTT.

The chain links TRBV7-2 to TRBJ2-5; 8 nucleotides match TRBD2. The CDR3 extends over 14 amino acids. V lost 3 bases, J lost 6 bases, and 6 bases stayed unmatched. The germline V gene has CDR1 SGHTA and CDR2 FQGNSA. The DNA of the CDR3 is TGTGCCAGCAGCTTTAGCGGGACTGCACAGACCCAGTACTTC. Its protein is CASSFSGTAQTQYF.

The J gene is TRBJ1-1, the V gene TRBV2; D not resolved. This CDR3 has 13 residues. V lost 4 bases and J lost 1, with 7 bases in between. The germline CDR1 and CDR2 sequences are SNHLY and FYNNEI. The CDR3 region has the DNA TGTGCCAGCAGTGTAGCGGAGAACACTGAAGCTTTCTTT. This sequence encodes CASSVAENTEAFF.

The chain uses TRBV2 and TRBJ1-1, with D possibly being TRBD1 (5 bases). The CDR3 is 14 residues long. Trimming pared 6 bases from V and 4 bases from J, leaving 15 bases between. From germline, CDR1 is SNHLY and CDR2 FYNNEI. CDR3 amino acids: CASSGTAEGTEAFF. The CDR3 DNA sequence: TGTGCCAGCAGCGGGACCGCCGAGGGCACTGAAGCTTTCTTT.

The chain is built from TRBV30 and TRBJ1-6, with 10 bases lining up with TRBD1. The CDR3 covers 14 residues. CDR1 and CDR2 (germline): GTSNPN, SVGIG (reference sequence). With 2 bases clipped from V and 11 bases from J, the junction kept 6 bases outside the gene matches. CDR3 coding DNA: TGTGCCTGGAGTAAAGACAGGGGGCGGACACCCCTCCACTTT. It yields the protein CAWSKDRGRTPLHF.

This chain links TRBV5-6 with TRBJ2-7; 7 bases align to TRBD2. The CDR3 has 15 residues. Germline-derived CDR1 and CDR2 are SGHDT and YYEEEE. The V segment lost 0 bases and the J segment 2 bases; nucleotides outside the gene matches: 5. The CDR3 region is CASSLEVAGTYEQYF. The DNA of the CDR3 is TGTGCCAGCAGCTTGGAGGTAGCGGGTACCTACGAGCAGTACTTC. Variable domain in full (rest from reference TRBV5-6 and TRBJ2-7): DAGVTQSPTHLIKTRGQQVTLRCSPKSGHDTVSWYQQALGQGPQFIFQYYEEEERQRGNFPDRFSGHQFPNYSSELNVNALLLGDSALYLCASSLEVAGTYEQYFGPGTRLTVT.

This chain links TRBV6-4 with TRBJ1-1; tentative D call: TRBD1 (5 bases). Germline V gene lookup returns CDR1 MRHNA and CDR2 SNTAGT. V was trimmed by 4 bases and J by 1 base, leaving 7 bases between them. The length of the CDR3 is 13 residues. Here the CDR3 DNA reads TGTGCCAGCAGTGTCGACAGGAACACTGAAGCTTTCTTT. Translating it yields CASSVDRNTEAFF.